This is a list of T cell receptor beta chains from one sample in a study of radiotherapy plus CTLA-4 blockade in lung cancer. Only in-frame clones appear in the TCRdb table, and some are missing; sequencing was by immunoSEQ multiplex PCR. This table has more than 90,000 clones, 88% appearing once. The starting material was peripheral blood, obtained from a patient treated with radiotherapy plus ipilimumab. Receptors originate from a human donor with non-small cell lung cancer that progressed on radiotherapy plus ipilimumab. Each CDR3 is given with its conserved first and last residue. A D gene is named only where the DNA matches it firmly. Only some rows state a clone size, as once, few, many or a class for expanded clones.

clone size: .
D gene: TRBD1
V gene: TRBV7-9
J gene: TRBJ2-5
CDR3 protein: CASSFFRGQETQYF
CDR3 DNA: TGTGCCAGCAGCTTCTTCAGGGGGCAAGAGACCCAGTACTTC

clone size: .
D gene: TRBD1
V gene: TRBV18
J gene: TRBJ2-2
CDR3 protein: CASSPNAGQGVTGELFF
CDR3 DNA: TGTGCCAGCTCACCCAATGCCGGACAGGGGGTGACCGGGGAGCTGTTTTTT

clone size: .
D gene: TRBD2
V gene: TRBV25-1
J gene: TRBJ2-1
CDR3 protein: CASSAGTSGRNEQFF
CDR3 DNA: TGTGCCAGCAGTGCCGGGACTAGCGGGAGGAATGAGCAGTTCTTC

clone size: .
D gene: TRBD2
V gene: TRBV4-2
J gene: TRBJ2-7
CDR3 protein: CASSQPRTSGGYEQYF
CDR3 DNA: TGTGCCAGCAGCCAACCCCGGACTAGCGGGGGGTACGAGCAGTACTTC

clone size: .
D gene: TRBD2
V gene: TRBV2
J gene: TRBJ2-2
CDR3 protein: CASSEALQASGSEDGELFF
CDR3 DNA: TGTGCCAGCAGTGAAGCGCTTCAGGCTAGCGGGAGTGAAGACGGGGAGCTGTTTTTT

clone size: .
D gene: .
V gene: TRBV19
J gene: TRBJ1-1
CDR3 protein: CASSFYTEAFF
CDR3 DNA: TGTGCCAGTAGTTTTTACACTGAAGCTTTCTTT

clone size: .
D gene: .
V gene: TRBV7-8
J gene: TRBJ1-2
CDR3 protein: CASSPDSDGYTF
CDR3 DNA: TGTGCCAGCAGCCCCGACTCCGATGGCTACACCTTC

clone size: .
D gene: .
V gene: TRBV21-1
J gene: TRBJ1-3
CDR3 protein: CASSKAGITSGNTIYF
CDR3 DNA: TGTGCCAGCAGCAAAGCTGGCATCACCTCTGGAAACACCATATATTTT

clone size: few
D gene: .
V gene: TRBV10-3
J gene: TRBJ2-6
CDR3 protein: CAISERDSGANVLTF
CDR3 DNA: TGTGCCATCAGTGAGAGGGACTCTGGGGCCAACGTCCTGACTTTC

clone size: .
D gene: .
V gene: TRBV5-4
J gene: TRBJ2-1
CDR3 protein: CASSPQVSYNEQFF
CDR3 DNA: TGTGCCAGCAGCCCCCAGGTCTCCTACAATGAGCAGTTCTTC

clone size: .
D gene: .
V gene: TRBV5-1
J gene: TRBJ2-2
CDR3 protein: CASSLNIGTGELFF
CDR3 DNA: TGCGCCAGCAGCCTAAACATAGGGACCGGGGAGCTGTTTTTT

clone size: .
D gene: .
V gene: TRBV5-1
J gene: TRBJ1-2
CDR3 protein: CASSLVLAGEANYGYTF
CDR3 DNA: TGCGCCAGCAGCTTGGTTCTTGCAGGGGAGGCTAACTATGGCTACACCTTC

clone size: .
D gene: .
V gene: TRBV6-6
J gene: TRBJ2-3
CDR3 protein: CASTQLSVVSTDTQYF
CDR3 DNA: TGTGCCAGCACACAACTCAGCGTAGTTAGCACAGATACGCAGTATTTT

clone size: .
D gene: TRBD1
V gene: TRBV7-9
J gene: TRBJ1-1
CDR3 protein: CASSLQGAAEAFF
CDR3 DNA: TGTGCCAGCAGCTTACAGGGGGCGGCTGAAGCTTTCTTT

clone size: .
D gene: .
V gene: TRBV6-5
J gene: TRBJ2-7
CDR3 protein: CASSYSPRDPYEQYF
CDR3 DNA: TGTGCCAGCAGTTACTCGCCCAGGGATCCCTACGAGCAGTACTTC

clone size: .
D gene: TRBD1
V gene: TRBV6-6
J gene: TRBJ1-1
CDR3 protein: CASSYRGRDTEAFF
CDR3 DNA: TGTGCCAGCAGTTACAGGGGGCGAGACACTGAAGCTTTCTTT

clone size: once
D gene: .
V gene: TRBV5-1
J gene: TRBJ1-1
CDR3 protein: CASSPPRQGNTEAFF
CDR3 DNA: TGCGCCAGCTCCCCGCCGAGGCAGGGGAACACTGAAGCTTTCTTT

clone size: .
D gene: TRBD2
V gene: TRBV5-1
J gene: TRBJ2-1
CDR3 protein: CASSPRTGTSGRDNEQFF
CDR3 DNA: TGCGCCAGCAGCCCTAGAACCGGGACTAGCGGGAGGGACAATGAGCAGTTCTTC

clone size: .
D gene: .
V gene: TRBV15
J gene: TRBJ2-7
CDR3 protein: CATSRVNFGGSYEQYF
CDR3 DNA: TGTGCCACCAGCAGAGTTAATTTCGGGGGCTCCTACGAGCAGTACTTC

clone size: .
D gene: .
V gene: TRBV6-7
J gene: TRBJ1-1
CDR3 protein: CASSYSFPGVTEAFF
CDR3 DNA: TGTGCCAGCAGTTACTCCTTCCCGGGGGTTACTGAAGCTTTCTTT

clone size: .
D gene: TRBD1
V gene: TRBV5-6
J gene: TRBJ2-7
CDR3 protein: CASSGMTGARTYEQYF
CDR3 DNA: TGTGCCAGCAGCGGGATGACAGGGGCAAGAACCTACGAGCAGTACTTC

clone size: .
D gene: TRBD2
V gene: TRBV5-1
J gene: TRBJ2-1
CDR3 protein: CASSSGLAGSNEQFF
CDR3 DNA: TGCGCCAGCAGCTCGGGACTAGCGGGATCCAATGAGCAGTTCTTC

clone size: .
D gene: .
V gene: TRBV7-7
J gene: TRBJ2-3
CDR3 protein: CASSLATWTDTQYF
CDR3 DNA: TGTGCTAGCAGCTTAGCGACTTGGACAGATACGCAGTATTTT

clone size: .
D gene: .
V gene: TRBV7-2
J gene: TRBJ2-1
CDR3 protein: CASSLESSGFQFF
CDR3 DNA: TGTGCCAGCAGCTTAGAGTCTTCCGGCTTCCAGTTCTTC

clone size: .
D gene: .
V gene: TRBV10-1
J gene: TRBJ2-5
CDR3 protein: CASSESRALQETQYF
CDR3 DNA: TGCGCCAGCAGTGAGTCCCGGGCACTCCAAGAGACCCAGTACTTC

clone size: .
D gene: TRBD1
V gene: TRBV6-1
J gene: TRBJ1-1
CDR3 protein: CASSGVAGQGRTEAFF
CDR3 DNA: TGTGCCAGCAGTGGGGTGGCGGGACAGGGCCGAACTGAAGCTTTCTTT

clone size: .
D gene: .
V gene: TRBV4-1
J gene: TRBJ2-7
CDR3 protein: CASSPSTGYEQYF
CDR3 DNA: TGCGCCAGCAGCCCCTCGACGGGGTACGAGCAGTACTTC

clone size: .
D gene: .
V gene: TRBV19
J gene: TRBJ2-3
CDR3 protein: CASSIDNTQYF
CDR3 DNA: TGTGCCAGTAGTATCGACAATACGCAGTATTTT

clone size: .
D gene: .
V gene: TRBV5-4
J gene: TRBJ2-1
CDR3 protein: CASSLDGFSGNEQFF
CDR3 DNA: TGTGCCAGCAGCTTAGACGGATTCTCTGGGAATGAGCAGTTCTTC

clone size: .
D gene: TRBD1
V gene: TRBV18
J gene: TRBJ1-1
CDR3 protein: CASSPRTGTTEAFF
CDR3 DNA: TGTGCCAGCTCCCCGCGGACAGGGACCACTGAAGCTTTCTTT

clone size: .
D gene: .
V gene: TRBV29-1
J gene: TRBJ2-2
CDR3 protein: CSVEAGLGTGELFF
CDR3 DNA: TGCAGCGTTGAAGCAGGACTGGGGACCGGGGAGCTGTTTTTT

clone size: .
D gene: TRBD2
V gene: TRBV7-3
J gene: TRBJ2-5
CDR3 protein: CASSLGTSGQETQYF
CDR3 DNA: TGTGCCAGCAGCTTAGGGACTAGCGGTCAAGAGACCCAGTACTTC

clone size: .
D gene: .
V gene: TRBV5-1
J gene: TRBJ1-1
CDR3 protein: CASSPHGTMNTEAFF
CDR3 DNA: TGCGCCAGCAGCCCCCACGGCACCATGAACACTGAAGCTTTCTTT

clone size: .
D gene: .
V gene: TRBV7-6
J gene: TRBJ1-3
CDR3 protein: CASSLGTDRNTIYF
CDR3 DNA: TGTGCCAGCAGCTTAGGGACAGACAGAAACACCATATATTTT